What follows are 4 T cell receptor beta chains derived from one specimen sequenced in a study of beta chain features in type 1 diabetes. Study observations and caveats: Shorter TCRB CDR3s, moderately but significantly so, marked every one of the four CD4+ subsets in Type 1 diabetes patients.

The investigators reverse transcribed all of the isolated RNA, so they sequenced expressed TCRB transcripts. The table came from immunoSEQ multiplex PCR; TCRdb's copy has only in-frame clones and leaves some out. The sample records tens of thousands of clones, approximately 50% being singletons. These receptors have no identified antigens. Sequenced: central memory CD4+ T cells from blood. These receptors came from a young man with type 1 diabetes.

V and J are TRBV6-4 and TRBJ2-1, with D possibly matching TRBD2 (5 bases). This CDR3 is built from 14 residues. CDR1 and CDR2 from the germline V gene are MRHNA and SNTAGT. V was clipped by 4 bases and J by 10 bases, with 17 bases between them. CDR3 nucleotide sequence: TGTGCCAGCAGTGTTAGGACTCAACAAGACGAGCAGTTCTTC. It is translated as CASSVRTQQDEQFF.

The chain carries TRBV6-6 and TRBJ2-3, with D perhaps TRBD1 (5 bases). Looked up from germline, CDR1 is MNHNY and CDR2 is SVGAGI (reference sequence). V lost 2 bases, J lost 2 bases, and 8 bases lay in between. The CDR3 runs to 14 residues. The CDR3 nucleotides read TGTGCCAGCAGTTACGACAGAACCACAGATACGCAGTATTTT. Translated: CASSYDRTTDTQYF.

This chain connects TRBV7-9 to TRBJ2-7; D unresolved. The CDR3 runs 11 residues. Trimming left V 4 bases short and J 3 bases short, with 4 bases between. CDR1 SEHNR and CDR2 FQNEAQ come from the germline V gene (reference sequence). Here the CDR3 DNA reads TGTGCCAGCAGCTCCTTCTACGAGCAGTACTTC. It translates to CASSSFYEQYF.

The genes are TRBV2 and TRBJ1-4; D is undetermined. The germline gives CDR1 SNHLY, CDR2 FYNNEI. The CDR3 runs to 18 residues. The V end lost 2 bases, the J end lost 0 bases, and 16 bases lay between the germline ends. The chain's CDR3 is CASSEIGIVRATNEKLFF. CDR3 nucleotides: TGTGCCAGCAGTGAAATTGGGATTGTGAGGGCAACTAATGAAAAACTGTTTTTT.